This T cell receptor (beta chain) was retrieved from a study of cytomegalovirus exposure and HLA in healthy donors. The germline V gene has CDR1 LNHDA and CDR2 SQIVND (reference sequence). The V and J ends lost 6 bases and 0 bases respectively, with 15 bases between them. There are 17 residues in the CDR3. Remarks on this clone: What it recognizes is unknown.

Both 60 Vbeta primers and 13 Jbeta primers went into the PCR. The protocol was immunoSEQ multiplex PCR, while the TCRdb copy is restricted to in-frame clones and leaves out a portion. The sample has approximately 180,000 clones, about 84% seen once. Overall study results and limits: Some V segments could not be told apart, so they were left out, TRBV6-2 and TRBV6-3 among them. In vitro data verified three CMV-associated chains as specific for CMV antigens.

Sequencing input: PBMCs. This sequence joins TRBV19 and TRBJ2-6; D remains unclear. The origin of this receptor is a man aged 18 to 30 in good health and CMV-seronegative. The CDR3 loop reads CASRISPGPSGANVLTF. CDR3 bases: TGTGCCAGTAGAATTAGCCCGGGTCCCTCTGGGGCCAACGTCCTGACTTTC.